Presented here are 22 T cell receptor beta chains from one specimen sequenced in a study of cytomegalovirus exposure and HLA in healthy donors. The primer mix had 60 Vbeta and 13 Jbeta primers. Produced via immunoSEQ multiplex PCR; TCRdb's table is partial and in-frame only. The table includes roughly 100,000 clones, 69% detected once. Sequencing was done on a sample of PBMCs. The receptors derive from a man aged 25-45 years in good health and CMV-seronegative.

On this clone itself: A read error may account for a junction end that differs from germline. V gene TRBV7-9 combines with J gene TRBJ2-1; 7 nucleotides align to TRBD1. The CDR3 is 16 residues long. CDR1 and CDR2 (germline): SEHNR, FQNEAQ (reference sequence). CDR3 in amino acids: CSSSLKGQISYNEQFF. For the CDR3, the DNA is TGTTCCAGCAGCCTTAAGGGACAGATCTCCTACAATGAGCAGTTCTTC.

The gene calls are TRBV19 and TRBJ1-1; the D gene is possibly TRBD1 (6 bases). The CDR3 loop spans 15 amino acids. Germline assignment: CDR1 LNHDA and CDR2 SQIVND (reference sequence). Between the trimmed V and J ends, which lost 2 bases and 1 base, there was a span of 11 bases. The chain's CDR3 is CASSISGGANTEAFF. CDR3 sequence (DNA): TGTGCCAGTAGTATAAGCGGGGGGGCGAACACTGAAGCTTTCTTT.

This chain links TRBV2 with TRBJ1-1; the D is unclear. The V gene's germline CDR1 is SNHLY and CDR2 FYNNEI. V lost 4 bases to trimming and J lost 0 bases, with 3 bases between them. The length of the CDR3 is 12 residues. Here the CDR3 DNA reads TGTGCCAGCAGTGCAATGAACACTGAAGCTTTCTTT. Translating gives CASSAMNTEAFF.

The chain links TRBV4-3 to TRBJ1-4; tentative D call: TRBD1 (6 bases). The CDR3 totals 16 residues. The germline gives CDR1 LGHNA, CDR2 YSLEER. The V end was cut by 3 bases, the J end by 3 bases, with 14 bases between. In DNA, the CDR3 is TGCGCCAGCAGCCACGAGGCCGGACAGTCTAATGAAAAACTGTTTTTT. Translating gives CASSHEAGQSNEKLFF.

The chain recombines TRBV29-1 with TRBJ1-1; 8 nucleotides align to TRBD1. The germline V gene encodes CDR1 SQVTM and CDR2 ANQGSEA. The CDR3 has 14 residues. V lost 6 bases to trimming and J lost 1 base; unmatched junction nucleotides: 7. CDR3 sequence (DNA): TGCAGCGTCGCCAACAGGGGGAGGAACACTGAAGCTTTCTTT. The encoded protein is CSVANRGRNTEAFF.

The J gene is TRBJ1-4, the V gene TRBV7-2; TRBD1 is a possible D gene (6 bases). The V end was cut by 4 bases, the J end by 0 bases, with 15 bases between. This CDR3 comprises 17 residues. Germline assignment: CDR1 SGHTA and CDR2 FQGNSA. The CDR3 reads CASSYTRGGSTNEKLFF. The CDR3 DNA reads as TGTGCCAGCAGCTATACACGAGGGGGTTCAACTAATGAAAAACTGTTTTTT.

The CDR3 DNA follows: TGTGCCAGCAGCCGGGACAGGGGGAACGAGCAGTACTTC. Its translation: CASSRDRGNEQYF. The V and J genes are TRBV7-2 and TRBJ2-7; 11 nucleotides line up with TRBD1. The CDR3 loop spans 13 amino acids. Germline V lookup: CDR1 SGHTA, CDR2 FQGNSA. J gave up 5 bases and V 5 bases, and 2 bases lay outside the gene matches. Filled out from reference TRBV7-2 and TRBJ2-7, the complete variable domain reads GAGVSQSPSNKVTEKGKDVELRCDPISGHTALYWYRQSLGQGLEFLIYFQGNSAPDKSGLPSDRFSAERTGGSVSTLTIQRTQQEDSAVYLCASSRDRGNEQYFGPGTRLTVT.

The J gene is TRBJ2-7, the V gene TRBV6-5, with D tentatively TRBD1 (6 bases). Germline V gene lookup returns CDR1 MNHEY and CDR2 SVGAGI. CDR3 length: 14 amino acids. V was pared by 5 bases and J by 2 bases, with 13 bases between. In nucleotides, the CDR3 is TGTGCCAGCAGTGAAGTGGACAGAGCCTACGAGCAGTACTTC. As protein: CASSEVDRAYEQYF.

The CDR3 bases are TGCGCAGCGGGGCCGGGAGTGGGGGAGACCCAGTACTTC. Protein: CAAGPGVGETQYF. V and J are TRBV5-1 and TRBJ2-5; 7 bases are shared with TRBD2. CDR1 and CDR2 from the germline V gene are SGHRS and YFSETQ. The CDR3 totals 13 residues.

This clone was seen more than once but under ten times. The V call is TRBV5-1, the J call TRBJ2-5; 14 nucleotides agree with TRBD2. This CDR3 spans 15 amino acids. V dropped 6 bases and J dropped 5; count of bases not matched to a gene: 6. CDR1 and CDR2 from the germline V gene are SGHRS and YFSETQ. The CDR3 nucleotides read TGCGCCAGCAATCCGACTAGCGGGAGGGGGGAGACCCAGTACTTC. This encodes CASNPTSGRGETQYF.

The chain recombines TRBV6-1 with TRBJ1-4, with D uncertain. Germline-derived CDR1 and CDR2 are MNHNS and SASEGT. V dropped 5 bases and J dropped 4 bases, with 11 bases sitting between them. The CDR3 contains 14 residues. This CDR3 is CASSLSRGNEKLFF. Written as DNA, the CDR3 is TGTGCCAGCAGTTTAAGCCGGGGTAATGAAAAACTGTTTTTT.

This clone was found many times. The chain links TRBV7-6 to TRBJ2-2, with 7 bases aligning to TRBD2. The CDR3 extends over 13 amino acids. Germline CDR1 is SGHVS and CDR2 is FNYEAQ. Losses at the gene ends were 5 bases for V and 5 bases for J; bases not matched to a gene: 2. The CDR3 DNA reads TGTGCCAGCAGCCTCGGGGGGACCGGGGAGCTGTTTTTT. Amino acid sequence: CASSLGGTGELFF. Drawing the rest from reference TRBV7-6 and TRBJ2-2, the complete variable domain is GAGVSQSPRYKVTKRGQDVALRCDPISGHVSLYWYRQALGQGPEFLTYFNYEAQQDKSGLPNDRFSAERPEGSISTLTIQRTEQRDSAMYRCASSLGGTGELFFGEGSRLTVL.

The chain combines TRBV7-8 with TRBJ2-3, with 7 bases aligning to TRBD1. Germline trimming cut 6 bases from V and 4 bases from J; bases unmatched to any gene: 22. Germline V gene data show CDR1 as SGHVS and CDR2 as FQNEAQ. CDR3 length equals 19 residues. CDR3 region: CASSSVTGIYPLPPDTQYF. Written as DNA, the CDR3 is TGTGCCAGCAGTTCCGTGACAGGGATTTACCCCCTACCCCCAGATACGCAGTATTTT.

The chain recombines TRBV6-1 with TRBJ2-1; the match to TRBD1 covers 7 bases. Germline trimming cut 2 bases from V and 4 bases from J; bases unmatched to any gene: 11. Per germline, CDR1 MNHNS and CDR2 SASEGT. The CDR3 is 17 amino acids. In DNA form, the CDR3 reads TGTGCCAGCAGTGAAATCATGAGTGGACAGGTTTACAATGAGCAGTTCTTC. Protein sequence: CASSEIMSGQVYNEQFF.

This rearrangement joins TRBV28 to TRBJ1-3; D remains ambiguous. The germline gives CDR1 MDHEN, CDR2 SYDVKM. Trimming stripped 3 bases from V and 3 bases from J, with 9 bases between. The CDR3 is 14 residues long. The DNA of the CDR3 is TGTGCCAGCAGTTTCCCCTCTTATGGAAACACCATATATTTT. This gives the protein CASSFPSYGNTIYF.

This chain joins TRBV21-1 and TRBJ1-1; no DNA check was done on the table's D call, TRBD1. TRBV21-1 is classified as a pseudogene. The CDR3 is 15 residues long. The CDR3 loop is CASSPLDRVGTEAFF. CDR3 bases: TGTGCCAGCAGCCCCCTGGACAGGGTCGGCACTGAAGCTTTCTTT.

The chain joins TRBV5-1 to TRBJ1-4; 7 bases line up with TRBD1. The CDR3 extends over 15 amino acids. The germline V gene has CDR1 SGHRS and CDR2 YFSETQ. With V trimmed by 5 bases and J by 8 bases, 12 bases remained unmatched. The CDR3 protein is CASSYRDSRGEKLFF. The CDR3 nucleotides are TGCGCCAGCAGTTATCGGGACAGCCGAGGGGAAAAACTGTTTTTT.

This chain uses TRBV5-6 with TRBJ2-7, with D maybe TRBD1 (6 bases). The length of the CDR3 is 11 residues. The V and J ends lost 2 bases and 7 bases respectively, with 7 bases between them. Germline V gives CDR1 SGHDT, CDR2 YYEEEE. In nucleotides, the CDR3 is TGTGCCAGCAGCTTACAGGGTGAGCAGTACTTC. Translated, it gives CASSLQGEQYF. Full variable domain (rest looked up from reference TRBV5-6 and TRBJ2-7): DAGVTQSPTHLIKTRGQQVTLRCSPKSGHDTVSWYQQALGQGPQFIFQYYEEEERQRGNFPDRFSGHQFPNYSSELNVNALLLGDSALYLCASSLQGEQYFGPGTRLTVT.

The V and J genes are TRBV5-1 and TRBJ2-2, with D tentatively TRBD1 (5 bases). Germline lookup yields CDR1 SGHRS and CDR2 YFSETQ. V was shortened by 0 bases and J by 0 bases, with 9 bases between the two germline ends. This CDR3 is built from 16 residues. The CDR3 region has the DNA TGCGCCAGCAGCTTGGCCCCAGGGTCGAACACCGGGGAGCTGTTTTTT. It translates to CASSLAPGSNTGELFF.

This clone has only one observation. This chain's CDR3 is CASSTTVYSGNTIYF. CDR3 bases: TGTGCCAGCAGTACGACAGTATACTCTGGAAACACCATATATTTT. The V call is TRBV7-2, the J call TRBJ1-3; a possible D gene is TRBD1 (5 bases). This CDR3 contains 15 residues. Germline CDR1 is SGHTA and CDR2 is FQGNSA. The ends were cut back, 6 bases at V and 0 bases at J, with 12 bases in the middle.

The chain has TRBV11-2 and TRBJ2-2, with 9 positions matching TRBD2. V lost 3 bases, J lost 6 bases, and 5 bases stayed unmatched. This CDR3 spans 15 amino acids. The V gene's germline CDR1 is SGHAT and CDR2 FQNNGV. The CDR3 sequence is CASSFIAGAPGELFF. DNA of the CDR3: TGTGCCAGCAGCTTTATAGCGGGAGCTCCCGGGGAGCTGTTTTTT.

This clone has a single count. The genes are TRBV4-3 and TRBJ1-5; 11 bases agree with TRBD1. Germline V CDR1 and CDR2: LGHNA, YSLEER. V trimming: 1 base; J trimming: 6 bases; junction bases outside the gene matches: 5. The CDR3 consists of 16 residues. This chain's CDR3 is CASSQVTGTGGQPQHF. CDR3 DNA: TGCGCCAGCAGCCAAGTAACCGGGACAGGGGGTCAGCCCCAGCATTTT.